This T cell receptor beta chain was identified during a study of CD8 T cells in ankylosing spondylitis. TCRdb fed the 5' RACE reads into MiXCR, producing one record per CDR3 protein. This sample has about 180,000 distinct CDR3 sequences, with around a tenth found just once. The CDR3 extends over 15 amino acids. V was clipped by 7 bases and J by 1 base; unmatched bases: 8. Regarding this clonotype: The antigen remains unidentified.

Findings and caveats of the study: Matched synovial fluid from ankylosing spondylitis patients was reported to be enriched for disease-linked clones.

Sequencing was performed on blood, either unsorted or a sorted T cell fraction (not recorded which). This receptor was taken from a female donor with ankylosing spondylitis or in good health (not recorded which). The rearrangement joins TRBV12-3 or TRBV12-4 to TRBJ2-7; TRBD1 matches 9 bases. CDR3 sequence (DNA): TGTGCCAGCACTCCCTCCGGGACAGGGTCCTACGAGCAGTACTTC. Amino acid sequence: CASTPSGTGSYEQYF.